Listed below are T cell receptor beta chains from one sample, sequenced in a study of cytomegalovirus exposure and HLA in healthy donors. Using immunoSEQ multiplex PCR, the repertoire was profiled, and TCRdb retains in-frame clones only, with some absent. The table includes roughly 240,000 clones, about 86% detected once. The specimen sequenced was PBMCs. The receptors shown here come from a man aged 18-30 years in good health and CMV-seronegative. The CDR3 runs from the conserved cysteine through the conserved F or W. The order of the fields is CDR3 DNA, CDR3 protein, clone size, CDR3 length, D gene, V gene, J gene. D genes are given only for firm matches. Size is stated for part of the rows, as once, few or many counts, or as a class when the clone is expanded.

TGCAGTGCCAAGGGGATAGGCGAGCAGTACTTC	CSAKGIGEQYF	NA	11	NA	TRBV20-1	TRBJ2-7
TGTGCCAGCAGCTTAGCTGTGGCGGGAGGGCTCACAGATACGCAGTATTTT	CASSLAVAGGLTDTQYF	NA	17	TRBD2	TRBV7-2	TRBJ2-3
TGTGCCAGCAGCCCCTGGACAGGGGGCTTCGCTTTCTTT	CASSPWTGGFAFF	NA	13	TRBD1	TRBV7-9	TRBJ1-1
TGTGCCAGCTCCCCTACCCTCCGACAGGGGTACCAAGAGACCCAGTACTTC	CASSPTLRQGYQETQYF	NA	17	TRBD1	TRBV18	TRBJ2-5
TGTGCCAGCGGATCCAGGGGTATAGATACGCAGTATTTT	CASGSRGIDTQYF	NA	13	NA	TRBV6-5	TRBJ2-3
TGTGCCAGCAGCTTAGGGGGCTCCGGGACAGGGGCCTACGAGCAGTACTTC	CASSLGGSGTGAYEQYF	NA	17	TRBD1	TRBV11-3	TRBJ2-7
TGTGCCACCAGCTTCCGACTGGATACGCAGTATTTT	CATSFRLDTQYF	NA	12	NA	TRBV15	TRBJ2-3
TGTGCCAGCACCACATCCGGGGCCAACGTCCTGACTTTC	CASTTSGANVLTF	NA	13	NA	TRBV7-2	TRBJ2-6
TGTGCCACCAGCAGGATCAGTGAGACCCAGTACTTC	CATSRISETQYF	NA	12	NA	TRBV15	TRBJ2-5
TGTGCCAGCACCTGGTGGGACAGTCATCGCCTTGAAGCTTTCTTT	CASTWWDSHRLEAFF	NA	15	TRBD1	TRBV28	TRBJ1-1
TGTGCCAGCAGTGAGACAGGGGTAAGACAGCCCCAGCATTTT	CASSETGVRQPQHF	NA	14	TRBD1	TRBV6-6	TRBJ1-5
TGTGCCTACCTCCAGGGGTTTATTTCCTTCTTC	CAYLQGFISFF	NA	11	NA	TRBV30	TRBJ2-4
TGTGCCAGCTCACCAGACGGCGGAGCTAACTATGGCTACACCTTC	CASSPDGGANYGYTF	NA	15	NA	TRBV18	TRBJ1-2
TGTGCCAGCAAGGGACAGCCCCAAGAGACCCAGTACTTC	CASKGQPQETQYF	NA	13	TRBD1	TRBV2	TRBJ2-5
TGTGCCAGCAGCGACACGAATCGAGGGGGCTACACCTTC	CASSDTNRGGYTF	NA	13	NA	TRBV9	TRBJ1-2
TGTGCCAGCAGTGCCCCCCATCAGGTCAACGAGCAGTACTTC	CASSAPHQVNEQYF	NA	14	NA	TRBV28	TRBJ2-7
TGCGCCAGCAGCCAAGGGTCCCAGTTTTCTGAGCAGTTCTTC	CASSQGSQFSEQFF	NA	14	NA	TRBV4-1	TRBJ2-1
TGTGCCAGCAGCTTGCCGGGACAGGGGACAGATACGCAGTATTTT	CASSLPGQGTDTQYF	once	15	TRBD1	TRBV5-4	TRBJ2-3
TGTGCCAGTAGACAAAAACAGGGGTTTGGCTATGGCTACACCTTC	CASRQKQGFGYGYTF	NA	15	TRBD1	TRBV19	TRBJ1-2
TGTGCCAGCAGCTCCCGGACAGGGGTGGGCTACACCTTC	CASSSRTGVGYTF	once	13	TRBD1	TRBV5-6	TRBJ1-2
TGTGCCAGCAGCAGAAAGACAGGGGCTAACACCGGGGAGCTGTTTTTT	CASSRKTGANTGELFF	NA	16	TRBD1	TRBV5-6	TRBJ2-2
TGTGCCAGCAGTTCCGGGGGAAGGAGCTCCTACAATGAGCAGTTCTTC	CASSSGGRSSYNEQFF	NA	16	NA	TRBV5-4	TRBJ2-1
TGTGCCAGTAGTATGGGAGGCACAGATACGCAGTATTTT	CASSMGGTDTQYF	NA	13	NA	TRBV19	TRBJ2-3
TGTGCCACCAGCAGAGATCCTACCACAGATACGCAGTATTTT	CATSRDPTTDTQYF	NA	14	NA	TRBV15	TRBJ2-3
TGTGCCAGCAGTCCCCCGACATACCGGACCCAGTACTTC	CASSPPTYRTQYF	NA	13	NA	TRBV27	TRBJ2-5
TGTGCCAGCAGCTCGTCCGGGACAGCATACACCCAAGCTTTCTTT	CASSSSGTAYTQAFF	NA	15	TRBD1	TRBV7-2	TRBJ1-1
TGTGCCAGCAGCCCAAACTCTGGGGCTTCAGGCGCTGAAGCTTTCTTT	CASSPNSGASGAEAFF	NA	16	NA	TRBV27	TRBJ1-1
TGCAGCGTTGAAGATCAAGACCCAGGGTATGGCTACACCTTC	CSVEDQDPGYGYTF	NA	14	NA	TRBV29-1	TRBJ1-2
TGTGCCAGCAACCCCGGGGTCCACTATGGCTACACCTTC	CASNPGVHYGYTF	few	13	NA	TRBV7-2	TRBJ1-2
TGTGCCAGCAGCTCCGGGACTAGGGGAAACATTCAGTACTTC	CASSSGTRGNIQYF	NA	14	TRBD2	TRBV6-5	TRBJ2-4
TGCGCCAGCAGCCAAGATTACAGGGGGCAGTACGAGCAGTACTTC	CASSQDYRGQYEQYF	NA	15	TRBD1	TRBV4-3	TRBJ2-7
TGTGCCAGCAATGGGCTCAGGGAGCTGTTTTTT	CASNGLRELFF	NA	11	NA	TRBV27	TRBJ2-2
TGTGCCAGCAGCGTAGGACTAGCGGGAGGGATCTACAATGAGCAGTTCTTC	CASSVGLAGGIYNEQFF	NA	17	TRBD2	TRBV9	TRBJ2-1
TGCAGCGGGACAGAAGAGACCCAGTACTTC	CSGTEETQYF	NA	10	NA	TRBV29-1	TRBJ2-5
TGCAGCGTTAGGGGGTTCGGCGGGACAGTTATTGCAGATACGCAGTATTTT	CSVRGFGGTVIADTQYF	NA	17	NA	TRBV29-1	TRBJ2-3
TGTGCCAGCAGTCCGACAGGGAAGGGAGGTAGGACCATATATTTT	CASSPTGKGGRTIYF	NA	15	TRBD1	TRBV27	TRBJ1-3
TGTGCCAGCAAGAAAGAGGATGAGCAGTTCTTC	CASKKEDEQFF	NA	11	NA	TRBV28	TRBJ2-1
TGTGCCAGCAGTGAACCGACAGGGGCCAAAAACATTCAGTACTTC	CASSEPTGAKNIQYF	NA	15	TRBD1	TRBV28	TRBJ2-4
TGTGCCAGCTCACCCTTGACAGGGGGGGCGACTTCACCCCTCCACTTT	CASSPLTGGATSPLHF	NA	16	TRBD1	TRBV18	TRBJ1-6